The clone carrying this TCR beta chain has a single count. The data stem from a study of blood T cell repertoires in COVID-19. The CDR3 runs 14 residues. The germline V gene has CDR1 SEHNR and CDR2 FQNEAQ (reference sequence). Trimming cost V 5 bases and J 1 base, with 9 bases left between them. TCRdb keeps only in-frame clones here, not all; method: immunoSEQ multiplex PCR. The data contain about 270,000 clones, over 80% of them seen just once; the ten biggest clones take up around 4.2%. The TCR originated in a woman aged 45-65 years with active or convalescent COVID-19. This chain uses TRBV7-9 with TRBJ2-1; D is unclear. The sequencing sample was made of peripheral blood. CDR3: CASSVGASYNEQFF. CDR3 bases: TGTGCCAGCAGCGTAGGAGCGTCCTACAATGAGCAGTTCTTC.